A selection of T cell receptor beta chains follows, all from one sample in a study of blood T cells in healthy people across ages. TCRdb re-analysed the 5' RACE reads in MiXCR, keeping a single row per CDR3 protein. The data show more than 600,000 distinct CDR3 sequences, just under 25% seen once. These data are also associated with another study on T cells of mothers and their children.

Sample: blood. The receptors come from a boy aged 5-17 years in good health. The CDR3 runs from the conserved cysteine through the conserved F or W. D genes are given only for firm matches. A row's size may be missing; if present it is once, few, many or a size class.

-	TRBJ1-2	-	TRBV11-2	CASSLPGSYGYTF	TGTGCCAGCAGCTTACCCGGGAGCTATGGCTACACCTTC
-	TRBJ1-2	-	TRBV29-1	CSVNLGGVYGYTF	TGCAGCGTGAACCTAGGGGGGGTTTATGGCTACACCTTC
many	TRBJ2-5	-	TRBV9	CASSDGSLGETQYF	TGTGCCAGCAGCGACGGGAGTTTAGGCGAGACCCAGTACTTC
-	TRBJ2-1	TRBD2	TRBV24-1	CATSLTGGHNEQFF	TGTGCCACCTCATTAACGGGGGGGCACAATGAGCAGTTCTTC
-	TRBJ1-2	-	TRBV3-1	CASSQDRAQRANGYTF	TGTGCCAGCAGCCAAGACAGAGCCCAACGCGCTAATGGCTACACCTTC
once	TRBJ2-3	TRBD1	TRBV29-1	CSVRTGPDTQYF	TGCAGCGTCCGGACAGGTCCAGATACGCAGTATTTT
-	TRBJ1-2	-	TRBV13	CASSPRGRDYGYTF	TGTGCCAGCAGCCCCCGAGGGAGGGACTATGGCTACACCTTC
-	TRBJ1-5	-	TRBV10-3	CAISPSGANQPQHF	TGTGCCATCAGCCCGTCGGGAGCAAATCAGCCCCAGCATTTT
-	TRBJ2-2	TRBD1	TRBV9	CASSVLTGDPGELFF	TGTGCCAGCAGCGTGCTTACAGGGGATCCCGGGGAGCTGTTTTTT
few	TRBJ2-5	-	TRBV12-3/TRBV12-4	CASTSTETQYF	TGTGCCAGCACAAGCACAGAGACCCAGTACTTC
few	TRBJ1-1	-	TRBV29-1	CSVERQFVTEAFF	TGCAGCGTTGAACGGCAGTTTGTCACTGAAGCTTTCTTT
few	TRBJ1-1	TRBD1	TRBV12-5	CASGLWTGGPSDTEAFF	TGTGCTAGTGGTTTGTGGACAGGGGGCCCGTCGGACACTGAAGCTTTCTTT
few	TRBJ2-5	TRBD2	TRBV28	CASSLFGGLAGEETQYF	TGTGCCAGCAGTTTATTTGGTGGGCTAGCGGGGGAAGAGACCCAGTACTTC
-	TRBJ2-6	-	TRBV6-1	CASIGRGSGANVLTF	TGTGCCAGCATTGGGAGAGGCTCTGGGGCCAACGTCCTGACTTTC
-	TRBJ2-1	-	TRBV3-1	CASSLNLNGYEQFF	TGTGCCAGCAGCCTTAATCTAAACGGGTATGAGCAGTTCTTC
-	TRBJ2-5	-	TRBV4-1	CASSHPMDQTQYF	TGCGCCAGCAGCCACCCGATGGACCAGACCCAGTACTTC
few	TRBJ2-1	-	TRBV28	CASSLSGSDNEQFF	TGTGCCAGCAGTTTATCGGGCAGTGACAATGAGCAGTTCTTC
few	TRBJ2-1	TRBD2	TRBV12-3/TRBV12-4	CASSLLAGGPVGEQFF	TGTGCCAGCAGTTTATTAGCGGGAGGGCCGGTTGGGGAGCAGTTCTTC
-	TRBJ2-3	-	TRBV6-6	CASSGGGMWDTQYF	TGTGCCAGCAGTGGTGGCGGGATGTGGGATACGCAGTATTTT
few	TRBJ2-7	TRBD1	TRBV28	CASSLPGQGFEYF	TGTGCCAGCAGTTTACCGGGACAGGGGTTTGAGTACTTC
-	TRBJ2-7	TRBD1	TRBV2	CASRTTGISYEQYF	TGTGCCAGCCGAACGACAGGGATTTCCTACGAGCAGTACTTC
many	TRBJ2-7	TRBD2	TRBV29-1	CSAGTSGSEQYF	TGCAGCGCCGGGACTAGCGGGAGCGAGCAGTACTTC
-	TRBJ2-7	TRBD1	TRBV15	CATRGGFSYEQYF	TGTGCCACCAGAGGGGGCTTCTCGTACGAGCAGTACTTC
few	TRBJ2-2	TRBD2	TRBV20-1	CSARTSGASNTGELFF	TGCAGTGCGCGGACTAGCGGGGCCTCGAACACCGGGGAGCTGTTTTTT
few	TRBJ1-4	-	TRBV4-3	CASSQDASFGKLFF	TGCGCCAGCAGCCAAGATGCGAGTTTTGGGAAACTGTTTTTT
-	TRBJ2-3	-	TRBV4-1	CASSQGTGHTQYF	TGCGCCAGCAGCCAGGGGACGGGGCATACGCAGTATTTT